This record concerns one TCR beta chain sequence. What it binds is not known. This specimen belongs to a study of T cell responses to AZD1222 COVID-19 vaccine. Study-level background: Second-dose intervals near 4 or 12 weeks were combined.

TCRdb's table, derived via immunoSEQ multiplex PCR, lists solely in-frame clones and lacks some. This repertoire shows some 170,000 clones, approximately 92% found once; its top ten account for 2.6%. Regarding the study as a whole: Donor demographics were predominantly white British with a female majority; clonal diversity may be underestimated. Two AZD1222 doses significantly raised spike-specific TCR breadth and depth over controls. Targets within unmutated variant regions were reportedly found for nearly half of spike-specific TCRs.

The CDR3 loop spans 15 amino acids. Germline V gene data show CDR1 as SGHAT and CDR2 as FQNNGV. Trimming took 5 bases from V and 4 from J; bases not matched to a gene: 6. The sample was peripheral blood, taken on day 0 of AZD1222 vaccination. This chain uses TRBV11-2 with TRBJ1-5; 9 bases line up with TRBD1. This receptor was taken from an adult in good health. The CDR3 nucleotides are TGTGCCAGCAGCCCCCGCGGGACAGGGAATCAGCCCCAGCATTTT. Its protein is CASSPRGTGNQPQHF.